This TCR beta chain was identified during a study of blood T cell repertoires in COVID-19. The CDR3 is 15 residues long. The V and J ends lost 8 bases and 4 bases, in that order; junction bases with no gene match: 7. In germline, CDR1 is MRHNA, CDR2 SNTAGT. TCRdb's copy holds only in-frame clones and misses some; the assay was immunoSEQ multiplex PCR. Here the sample spans 330,000 or so clones, around 90% being singletons. The origin of this receptor is a woman in her twenties or thirties who had recovered from COVID-19. Sequenced: PBMCs or T cells enriched from blood (not recorded which). The V and J genes are TRBV6-4 and TRBJ2-2; 10 bases align to TRBD2. CDR3 loop: CASGTSGDGTGELFF. CDR3 DNA: TGTGCCAGCGGAACTAGCGGGGACGGCACCGGGGAGCTGTTTTTT.